This TCR beta chain emerged from a study of control samples from healthy donors and cancer patients. Produced via immunoSEQ multiplex PCR; TCRdb's table is partial and in-frame only. The sample gives some 130,000 clones, just under 95% of which show up once; 4.5% to 7% is in the top ten. Germline-derived CDR1 and CDR2 are WSHSY and SAAADI. V gave up 1 base and J gave up 5 bases, with 8 bases separating them. CDR3 length: 13 amino acids. This TCR came from a man aged 18 to 35 in good health. The sequencing sample was made of blood. The J gene is TRBJ1-2, the V gene TRBV10-2; D uncertain. CDR3 region: CASSEYPVYGYTF. The CDR3 bases are TGCGCCAGCAGTGAGTACCCAGTGTATGGCTACACCTTC.